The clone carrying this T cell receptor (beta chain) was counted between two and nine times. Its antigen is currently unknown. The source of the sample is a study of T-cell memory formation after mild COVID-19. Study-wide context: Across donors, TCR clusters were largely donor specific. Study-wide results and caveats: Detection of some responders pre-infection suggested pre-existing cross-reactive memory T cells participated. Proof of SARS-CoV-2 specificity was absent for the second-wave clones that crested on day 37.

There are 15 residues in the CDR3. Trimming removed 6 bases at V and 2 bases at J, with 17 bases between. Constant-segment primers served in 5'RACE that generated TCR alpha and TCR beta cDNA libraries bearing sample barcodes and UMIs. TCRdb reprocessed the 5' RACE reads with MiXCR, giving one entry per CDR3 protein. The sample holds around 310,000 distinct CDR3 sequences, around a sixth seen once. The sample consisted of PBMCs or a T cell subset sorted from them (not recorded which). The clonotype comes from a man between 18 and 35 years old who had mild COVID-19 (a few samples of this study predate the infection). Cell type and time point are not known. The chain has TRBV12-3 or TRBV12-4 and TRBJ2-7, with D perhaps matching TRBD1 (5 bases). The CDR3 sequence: CASSPLRADTYEQYF. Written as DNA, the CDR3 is TGTGCCAGCAGCCCCCTCCGGGCGGACACCTACGAGCAGTACTTC.